Below, 9 T cell receptor beta chains from the same sample are listed, as sequenced in a study of identical twins. Each CDR3 protein is one row after TCRdb ran MiXCR on the 5' RACE reads. The table lists 420,000 or so distinct CDR3 sequences, roughly 20% of them singletons, with roughly 12% in the top ten. The specimen was naive T cells sorted from blood. The receptors come from a man in his fifties in good health.

This clonotype was recorded many times. The gene calls are TRBV10-3 and TRBJ1-5, with 7 bases lining up with TRBD1. Trimming took 0 bases from V and 7 from J; bases not matched to a gene: 9. Germline values: CDR1 ENHRY, CDR2 SYGVKD. CDR3 length: 16 residues. The CDR3: CAISESEAGGGQPQHF. CDR3 nucleotide sequence: TGTGCCATCAGTGAGTCGGAGGCAGGAGGGGGCCAGCCCCAGCATTTT.

The chain employs TRBV4-3 and TRBJ1-1; maybe TRBD1 (6 bases). V dropped 1 base and J dropped 1 base, with 16 bases sitting between them. This CDR3 is built from 17 residues. CDR1 LGHNA and CDR2 YSLEER come from the germline V gene. The CDR3 reads CASSQGIRGGGNTEAFF. For the CDR3, the DNA is TGCGCCAGCAGCCAAGGGATTAGGGGGGGTGGGAACACTGAAGCTTTCTTT.

This chain links TRBV27 with TRBJ1-6; D gene unclear. Germline CDR1 and CDR2: MNHEY and SMNVEV (reference sequence). V lost 3 bases and J lost 5, with 8 bases in between. The CDR3 totals 14 residues. CDR3 DNA: TGTGCCAGCAGTTTTCGCAGAAATAATTCACCCCTCCACTTT. It encodes CASSFRRNNSPLHF.

This rearrangement joins TRBV12-3 or TRBV12-4 to TRBJ1-5; D is ambiguous. The CDR3 loop spans 13 amino acids. Trimming cost V 1 base and J 5 bases, with 6 bases left between them. CDR3 amino acids: CASSLGLDQPQHF. The DNA for the CDR3 is TGTGCCAGCAGTTTAGGCCTTGATCAGCCCCAGCATTTT.

There are many counts of this clonotype. The chain links TRBV5-1 to TRBJ2-2; no clear D gene. Germline V gene sequence: CDR1 SGHRS, CDR2 YFSETQ. Trimming removed 2 bases from V and 2 bases from J, with 1 base in between. CDR3 length equals 12 residues. This CDR3 reads CASSFNTGELFF. The CDR3 DNA sequence: TGCGCCAGCAGCTTTAACACCGGGGAGCTGTTTTTT.

CDR3 residues: CASSLSGVEQYF. DNA of the CDR3: TGTGCCAGCAGTTTAAGCGGGGTCGAGCAGTACTTC. The chain recombines TRBV12-3 or TRBV12-4 with TRBJ2-7; 7 positions agree with TRBD2. The CDR3 extends over 12 amino acids. Trimming at V came to 2 bases and at J to 6 bases, leaving 1 base not matched to a gene.

This clonotype has at least ten counts. The chain combines TRBV5-1 with TRBJ2-7; D call uncertain. V lost 1 base and J 3 bases, leaving 14 bases between the germline ends. Germline values: CDR1 SGHRS, CDR2 YFSETQ. There are 15 residues in the CDR3. In nucleotides, the CDR3 is TGCGCCAGCAGCTTGACAGACTCAATTTTCTACGAGCAGTACTTC. As protein: CASSLTDSIFYEQYF.

The V gene is TRBV7-9, the J gene TRBJ2-5; 7 bases agree with TRBD1. The CDR3 covers 14 residues. From germline, CDR1 is SEHNR and CDR2 FQNEAQ (reference sequence). The V and J ends lost 5 bases and 6 bases, in that order; junction bases with no gene match: 9. Here the CDR3 DNA reads TGTGCCAGCAGCGTAAACAGGGGCCCGAAGACCCAGTACTTC. Translated: CASSVNRGPKTQYF.

The chain carries TRBV24-1 and TRBJ2-1; 10 nucleotides match TRBD1. The germline gives CDR1 KGHDR, CDR2 SFDVKD. J lost 5 bases, V lost 10 bases, and 4 bases had no gene match. CDR3 size: 13 residues. The CDR3 DNA reads TGTGCCACTGCCGGGACAGGGGACAATGAGCAGTTCTTC. Translation: CATAGTGDNEQFF.